This T cell receptor (beta chain) came from a study of Graves' ophthalmopathy and Graves' hyperthyroidism. This clonotype appeared a few times. The CDR3 has 14 amino acids. V lost 2 bases and J lost 3, with 11 bases in between. Using RNA transcripts, the TCR beta CDR3 regions were amplified. First-round RT-PCR relied on HTBI primers, and a second-round multiplex PCR came next. TCRdb fed the multiplex PCR reads into MiXCR, producing one record per CDR3 protein. The sample shows some 1.1 million distinct CDR3 sequences, less than 45% of them seen only once. Source material: peripheral blood or thyroid tissue (not recorded which). The source is an adult man with Graves' hyperthyroidism. The gene calls are TRBV12-3 or TRBV12-4 and TRBJ2-7, with D unclear. CDR3 bases: TGTGCCAGCAGTTTAAGAGTCCCGCTCTACGAGCAGTACTTC. It translates to CASSLRVPLYEQYF.